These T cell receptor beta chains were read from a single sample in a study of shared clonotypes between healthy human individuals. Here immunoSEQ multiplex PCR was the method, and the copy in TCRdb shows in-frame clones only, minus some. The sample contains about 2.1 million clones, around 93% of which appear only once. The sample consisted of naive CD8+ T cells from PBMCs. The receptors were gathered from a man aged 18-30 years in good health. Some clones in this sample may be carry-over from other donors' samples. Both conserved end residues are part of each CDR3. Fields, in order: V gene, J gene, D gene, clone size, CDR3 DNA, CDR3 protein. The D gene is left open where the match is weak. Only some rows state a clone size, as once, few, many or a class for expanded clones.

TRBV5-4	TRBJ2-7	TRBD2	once	TGTGCCAGCAGTGGCACGGGAGGATCCTACGAGCAGTACTTC	CASSGTGGSYEQYF
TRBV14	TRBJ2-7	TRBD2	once	TGTGCCAGCAGTCCCCTGGGGGGAGGGCCTGGCGAGCAGTACTTC	CASSPLGGGPGEQYF
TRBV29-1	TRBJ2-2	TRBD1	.	TGCAGCGCTATGGGACAGACCCTTCGTGACACCGGGGAGCTGTTTTTT	CSAMGQTLRDTGELFF
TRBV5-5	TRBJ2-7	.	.	TGTGCCAGCAGCCTCCGGTTGGCAGCGGACTCCTACGAGCAGTACTTC	CASSLRLAADSYEQYF
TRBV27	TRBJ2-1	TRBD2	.	TGTGCCAGCGGAACTTTGACGGGGAGGGCGGGATCGGAACAGTTCTTC	CASGTLTGRAGSEQFF
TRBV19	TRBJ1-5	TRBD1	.	TGTGCCAGTAGTATAGTCACAGGGGGCAATGGTAATCAGCCCCAGCATTTT	CASSIVTGGNGNQPQHF
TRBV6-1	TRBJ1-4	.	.	TGTGCCAGCAGTGAAGAACAGGGTGCAACTAATGAAAAACTGTTTTTT	CASSEEQGATNEKLFF
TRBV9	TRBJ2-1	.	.	TGTGCCAGCAGCGTAGCGGGAGACTCCTACAATGAGCAGTTCTTC	CASSVAGDSYNEQFF
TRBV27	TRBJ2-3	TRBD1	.	TGTGCCAGCAGAAAAACGACAGGGCCCCTTAGGGGAGATACGCAGTATTTT	CASRKTTGPLRGDTQYF
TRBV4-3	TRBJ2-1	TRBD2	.	TGCGCCAGCAGCCAAGATGGGGCGCGGGAGAGCTCCTACAATGAGCAGTTCTTC	CASSQDGARESSYNEQFF
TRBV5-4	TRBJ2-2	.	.	TGTGCCAGCGGCCCCGAGGGGGGCACCGGGGAGCTGTTTTTT	CASGPEGGTGELFF
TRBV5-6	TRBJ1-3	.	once	TGTGCCAGCAGCTTAGGGAGCTCTGGAAACACCATATATTTT	CASSLGSSGNTIYF
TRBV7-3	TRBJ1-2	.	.	TGTGCCAGCAGCCCGGACAATCCGTTTGGCTACACCTTC	CASSPDNPFGYTF
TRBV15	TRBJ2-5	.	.	TGTGCCACCAGCAGAGACCGACGCCCCGTGGGTGGGACCCAGTACTTC	CATSRDRRPVGGTQYF
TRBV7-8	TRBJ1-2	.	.	TGTGCCAGCAGCGTGGAGGGGAAGCCCCTTAACTATGGCTACACCTTC	CASSVEGKPLNYGYTF
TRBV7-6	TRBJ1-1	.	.	TGTGCCAGCAGCCTTATGAACACTGAAGCTTTCTTT	CASSLMNTEAFF
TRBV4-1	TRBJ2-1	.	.	TGCGCCAGCAGCCAAGCAGACAATGAGCAGTTCTTC	CASSQADNEQFF
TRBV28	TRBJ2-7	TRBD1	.	TGTGCCAGCAGTTCGACAGGGGTACGGGAGCAGTACTTC	CASSSTGVREQYF
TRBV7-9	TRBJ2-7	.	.	TGTGCCAGCAGCTTAGCACAGGGTACCGAATTCGAGCAGTACTTC	CASSLAQGTEFEQYF
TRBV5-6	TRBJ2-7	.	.	TGTGCCAGCAGCGAAGGACTTTACGAGCAGTACTTC	CASSEGLYEQYF
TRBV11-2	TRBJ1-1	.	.	TGTGCCAGCAGCTTAAACCCGCACCCGAACACTGAAGCTTTCTTT	CASSLNPHPNTEAFF
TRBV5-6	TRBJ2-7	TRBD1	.	TGTGCCAGCAGCCACCGGGACAGGGGGGCCGAGCAGTACTTC	CASSHRDRGAEQYF
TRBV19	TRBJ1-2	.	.	TGTGCCAGTTTGCAACCTTTATTCGGTGGCTACACCTTC	CASLQPLFGGYTF
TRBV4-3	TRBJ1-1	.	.	TGCGCCAGCAGCCAAGGTCGGTTTTTGCACACTGAAGCTTTCTTT	CASSQGRFLHTEAFF
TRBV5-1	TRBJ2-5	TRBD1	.	TGCGCCAGCAGTCTGGGACAGGGGGCACAGACCCAGTACTTC	CASSLGQGAQTQYF
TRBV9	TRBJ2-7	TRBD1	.	TGTGCCAGCAGCGCAGCGACAGGGGTCGGCTACGAGCAGTACTTC	CASSAATGVGYEQYF
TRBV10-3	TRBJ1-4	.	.	TGTGCCATCAGCGCAGGACCCCCTGTTGAACTGTTTTTT	CAISAGPPVELFF
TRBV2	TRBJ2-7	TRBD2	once	TGTGCCAGCGGGACTAGCGGGTCACGGTACGAGCAGTACTTC	CASGTSGSRYEQYF
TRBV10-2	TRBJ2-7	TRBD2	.	TGCGCCGCCCGGGGGGACCGTTCCTACGAGCAGTACTTC	CAARGDRSYEQYF
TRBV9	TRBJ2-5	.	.	TGTGCCAGCAGCGTAGTTGCCCGGGACCAAGAGACCCAGTACTTC	CASSVVARDQETQYF
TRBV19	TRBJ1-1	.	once	TGTGCCAGTAGTATTGGTGGGGCAGGCAATGAAGCTTTCTTT	CASSIGGAGNEAFF
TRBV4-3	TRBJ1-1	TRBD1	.	TGCGCCAGCAGCCTCATCCTCGAGGGGGCACATGAAGCTTTCTTT	CASSLILEGAHEAFF
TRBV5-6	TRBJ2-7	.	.	TGTGCCAGCAGCTCCGGTGAGGGGTCCCCCACCTACGAGCAGTACTTC	CASSSGEGSPTYEQYF
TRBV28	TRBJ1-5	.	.	TGTGCCAGCAAAGTGATCTATAGCAATCAGCCCCAGCATTTT	CASKVIYSNQPQHF
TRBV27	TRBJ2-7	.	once	TGTGCCAGCAGTTTATCCGGTATCTGGGGCGGCTACGAGCAGTACTTC	CASSLSGIWGGYEQYF
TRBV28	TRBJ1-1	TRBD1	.	TGTGCCAGCAGCCCGGGACAGGGGGCCACTGAAGCTTTCTTT	CASSPGQGATEAFF
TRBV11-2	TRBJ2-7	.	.	TGTGCCAGCAGCCATTCCCAGGGGCGCGGGTACGAGCAGTACTTC	CASSHSQGRGYEQYF
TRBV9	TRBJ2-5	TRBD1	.	TGTGCCAGTGGACAGGGCAGCCTACAAGAGACCCAGTACTTC	CASGQGSLQETQYF
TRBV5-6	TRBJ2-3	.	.	TGTGCCAGCAGCTTGGAAGGGAGATTTGCCGCGCAGTATTTT	CASSLEGRFAAQYF
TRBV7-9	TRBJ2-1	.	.	TGTGCCAGCAGCAAGGGGGGGGAACCCTACAATGAGCAGTTCTTC	CASSKGGEPYNEQFF
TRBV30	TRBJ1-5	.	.	TGTGCCTGGAGTGAGGGGATTCTGAATCAGCCCCAGCATTTT	CAWSEGILNQPQHF
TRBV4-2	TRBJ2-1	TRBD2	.	TGTGCCAGCAGCCAAGATGCTAGCGGGAGCTCCTACAATGAGCAGTTCTTC	CASSQDASGSSYNEQFF
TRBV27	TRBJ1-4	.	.	TGTGCCAGCAGTCCTCGGGCAACTAATGAAAAACTGTTTTTT	CASSPRATNEKLFF
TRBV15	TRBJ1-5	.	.	TGTGCCACCAGCAGAGATTGGCGGGACCACTCGCCCCAGCATTTT	CATSRDWRDHSPQHF
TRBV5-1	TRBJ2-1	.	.	TGCGCCAGCAGCTTCTTAGGGCCCTCCTACAATGAGCAGTTCTTC	CASSFLGPSYNEQFF
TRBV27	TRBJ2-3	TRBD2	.	TGTGCCAGCAGTTTAAGAACGACTAGCGGGATGGCAGATACGCAGTATTTT	CASSLRTTSGMADTQYF
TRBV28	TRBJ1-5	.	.	TGTGCCAGCAGTCTTCGATGGGGGTATCAGCCCCAGCATTTT	CASSLRWGYQPQHF
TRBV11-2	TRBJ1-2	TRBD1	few	TGTGCCAGCAGCTTCGACAGGGGGGACTATGGCTACACCTTC	CASSFDRGDYGYTF
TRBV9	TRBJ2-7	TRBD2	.	TGTGCCAGCAGCCCCAGGACTAGCGGAATTCTCTACGAGCAGTACTTC	CASSPRTSGILYEQYF
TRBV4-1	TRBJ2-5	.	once	TGCGCCAGCAGCCCACGATACAGGGACCAAGAGACCCAGTACTTC	CASSPRYRDQETQYF
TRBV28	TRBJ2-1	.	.	TGTGCCAGCAGGTCCGGAGGGGAGAACAATGAGCAGTTCTTC	CASRSGGENNEQFF
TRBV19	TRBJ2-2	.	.	TGTGCCAGTAGTATAGATCGCGAGGGACACGGGGAGCTGTTTTTT	CASSIDREGHGELFF
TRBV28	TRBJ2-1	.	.	TGTGCCAGCAGTTTCCTTGCTCTAGCGCCCGTCTACAATGAGCAGTTCTTC	CASSFLALAPVYNEQFF
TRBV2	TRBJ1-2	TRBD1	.	TGTGCCAGCAGTGAAGCGGGGACAGGCGGTCCCCACAACCTCTATGGCTACACCTTC	CASSEAGTGGPHNLYGYTF
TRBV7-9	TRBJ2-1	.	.	TGTGCCAGCAGCTTCACGGGAGGGGGCCCCTACAATGAGCAGTTCTTC	CASSFTGGGPYNEQFF